This T cell receptor (beta chain) is from a study of T cells expressing NK-cell markers (dated by TCRdb to between 2020 and 2021). Study-level background: About eight donors provided sorted CD3+CD56+NKG2C+, CD3+CD56+NKG2C- and CD3+CD56-NKG2C+ T-cell subsets, whose TCR beta-chain repertoires were profiled. Illumina HiSeq 2000/2500, MiSeq or NextSeq was used to sequence libraries as 2 x 150 bp reads. The eight sequenced donors were randomly selected healthy volunteers, three men and five women. Of the eight sequenced donors, seven were found to be HCMV-seropositive and one was found to be HCMV-seronegative.

There are 18 amino acids in the CDR3, from cysteine to phenylalanine inclusive. No DNA sequence is on record. The germline V gene supplies CDR1 MNHNS and CDR2 SASEGT. The paper as a whole reports these results and caveats: Those dominant clonotypes were again the most abundant among CD3+CD56-NKG2C+ cells in a few donors, at about 25-65%. It remained unclear whether the expanded NKG2C-expressing T cell clones were specific for HCMV antigens. In more than five donors, the dominant CD3+CD56+NKG2C+ clonotypes were found to rank among the top 10 CD8+ clonotypes and to make up about 1.0-7.0% of CD8+ T cells.

HCMV serostatus was determined by detecting HCMV-specific IgG in serum with a commercial ELISA kit. Peripheral blood mononuclear cells were isolated from blood by Ficoll density gradient centrifugation. For this clonotype: Its binding antigen is unknown.

The instrument was an Illumina HiSeq 2000. The TCR beta cDNA libraries were made using 5'RACE template switching, a step that added both a universal primer site and unique molecular identifiers. cDNA synthesis was primed from the TCR beta constant segment and was followed by two successive PCR amplification steps. As for the authors' bioinformatics: MIGEC was used to demultiplex reads and group reads by UMI, and MiTCR was used to assemble and quantify clonotypes. Only TCR cDNA sequences supported by at least two reads were kept to exclude erroneous sequences. Downstream repertoire analysis used the tcR package, and clonotypes were matched across fractions by CDR3 nucleotide sequence plus V segment. Antigen specificity was annotated against VDJdb with VDJmatch, allowing one amino acid substitution in CDR3. Following reprocessing of the reads by TCRdb, the data hold one row per CDR3 protein sequence and no DNA is available. TCRdb assigned the V and J calls; the authors' analysis was not used. The table for this sample shows about 260,000 distinct CDR3 sequences. 4% to 5% of the sample belongs to the ten largest clones.

This sequence uses TRBV6-1 and TRBJ2-7; TCRdb returns TRBD2, unconfirmable since there is no DNA. The sequence came from a woman aged 18-70 years in good health. Material for sequencing was blood T cells: a sorted CD56 or NKG2C T cell subset, CD4+ or CD8+ T cells, or bulk PBMC T cells (not recorded which). The CDR3 sequence is CASSHRFGLRERSYEQYF.